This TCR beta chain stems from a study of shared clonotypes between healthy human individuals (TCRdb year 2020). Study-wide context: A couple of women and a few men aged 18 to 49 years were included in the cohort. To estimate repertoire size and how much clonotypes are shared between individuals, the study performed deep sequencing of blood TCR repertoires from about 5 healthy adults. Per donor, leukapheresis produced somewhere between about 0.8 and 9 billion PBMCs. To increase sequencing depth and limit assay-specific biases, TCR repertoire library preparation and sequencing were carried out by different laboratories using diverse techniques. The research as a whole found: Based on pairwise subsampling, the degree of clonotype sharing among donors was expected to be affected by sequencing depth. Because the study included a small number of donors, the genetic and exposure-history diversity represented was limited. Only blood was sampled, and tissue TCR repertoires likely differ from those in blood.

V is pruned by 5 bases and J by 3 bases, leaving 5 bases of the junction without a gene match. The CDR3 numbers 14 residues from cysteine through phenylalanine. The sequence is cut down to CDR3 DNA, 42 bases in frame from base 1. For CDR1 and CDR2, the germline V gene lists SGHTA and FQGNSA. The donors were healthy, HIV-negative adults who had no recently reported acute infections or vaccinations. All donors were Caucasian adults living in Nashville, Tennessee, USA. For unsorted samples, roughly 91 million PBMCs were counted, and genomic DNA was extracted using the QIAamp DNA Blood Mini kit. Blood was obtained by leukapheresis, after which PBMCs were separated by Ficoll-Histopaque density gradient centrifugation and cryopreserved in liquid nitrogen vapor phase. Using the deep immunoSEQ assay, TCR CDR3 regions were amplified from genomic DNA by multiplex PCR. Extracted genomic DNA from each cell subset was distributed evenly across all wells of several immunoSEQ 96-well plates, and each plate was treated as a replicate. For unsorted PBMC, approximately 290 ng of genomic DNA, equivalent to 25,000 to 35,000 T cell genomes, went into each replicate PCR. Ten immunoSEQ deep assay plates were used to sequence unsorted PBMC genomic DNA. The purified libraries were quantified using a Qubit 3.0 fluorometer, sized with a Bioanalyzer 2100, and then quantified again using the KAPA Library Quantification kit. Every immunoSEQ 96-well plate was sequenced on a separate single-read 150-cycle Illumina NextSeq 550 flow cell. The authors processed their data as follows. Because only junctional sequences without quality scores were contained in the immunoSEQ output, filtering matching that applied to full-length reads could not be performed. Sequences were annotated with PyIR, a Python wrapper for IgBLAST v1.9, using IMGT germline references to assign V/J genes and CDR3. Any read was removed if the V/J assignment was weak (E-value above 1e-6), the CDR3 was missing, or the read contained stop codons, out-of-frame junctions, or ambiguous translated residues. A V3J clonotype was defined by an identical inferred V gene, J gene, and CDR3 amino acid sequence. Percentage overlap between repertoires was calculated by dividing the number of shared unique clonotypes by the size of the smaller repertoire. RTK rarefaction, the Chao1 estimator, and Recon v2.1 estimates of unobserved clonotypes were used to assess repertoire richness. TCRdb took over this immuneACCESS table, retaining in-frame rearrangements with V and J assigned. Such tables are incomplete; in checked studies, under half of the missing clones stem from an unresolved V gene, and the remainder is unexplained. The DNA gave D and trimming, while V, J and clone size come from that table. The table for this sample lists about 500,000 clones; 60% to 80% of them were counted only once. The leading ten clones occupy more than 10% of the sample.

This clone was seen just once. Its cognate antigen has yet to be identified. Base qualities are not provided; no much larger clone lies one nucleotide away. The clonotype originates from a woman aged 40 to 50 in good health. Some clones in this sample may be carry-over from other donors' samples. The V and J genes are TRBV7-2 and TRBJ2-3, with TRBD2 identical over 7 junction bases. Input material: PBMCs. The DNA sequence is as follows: TGTGCCAGCAGCCCCCGGGACTATACAGATACGCAGTATTTT. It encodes CASSPRDYTDTQYF.